This T cell receptor (beta chain) was recorded in a study of cytomegalovirus exposure and HLA in healthy donors. Study findings and constraints: A few chains tied to CMV proved CMV antigen-specific in vitro. In an earlier analysis, about 87% or about 30%: the productive usage of most TCR beta V segments.

Germline values: CDR1 ENHRY, CDR2 SYGVKD. V lost 5 bases, J lost 0 bases, and 11 bases lay in between. The CDR3 runs 15 residues. The PCR contained 60 Vbeta and 13 Jbeta primers. Here immunoSEQ multiplex PCR was the method, and the copy in TCRdb shows in-frame clones only, minus some. The repertoire holds 110,000 to 150,000 clones, with more than 60% as singletons. A note on this clone: The antigen is unknown.

This sequence originates from a male donor in good health and CMV-seronegative. The chain employs TRBV10-3 and TRBJ2-1, with D tentatively TRBD2 (5 bases). Material: PBMCs. In DNA form, the CDR3 reads TGTGCCATCAGTCCGGAAGGGAGCTCCTACAATGAGCAGTTCTTC. This gives the protein CAISPEGSSYNEQFF.